These T cell receptor beta chains were read from a single sample in a study of neurological immune-mediated disorders. In TCRdb, the 5' RACE reads were re-called with MiXCR into one record per CDR3 protein. This table holds 25,000 to 30,000 distinct CDR3 sequences, around 10% found once. The sample was PBMCs. The receptors were gathered from a woman in her sixties or seventies in good health. Both conserved end residues are part of each CDR3. The D gene is left open where the match is weak. Not every row has a clone size; where given, it reads once, few, many or a size class.

size	D	J	V	DNA	CDR3
few	.	TRBJ2-3	TRBV20-1	TGCAGTGCTCCGGTATACCCCGTTGATACGCAGTATTTT	CSAPVYPVDTQYF
many	TRBD2	TRBJ2-3	TRBV7-2	TGTGCCAGCAGCTATAGCGGGGGGGCCGGGGATACGCAGTATTTT	CASSYSGGAGDTQYF
many	.	TRBJ1-1	TRBV5-1	TGCGCCAGCAGAAATCCCGAGGGGGGTGCCGAAGCTTTCTTT	CASRNPEGGAEAFF
.	TRBD1	TRBJ1-2	TRBV20-1	TGCAGTGCAGGACAGGGGGGCTATGGCTACACCTTC	CSAGQGGYGYTF
.	.	TRBJ2-7	TRBV5-5	TGTGCCAGCAGCCAGGGGCAGGCTCTATACGAGCAGTACTTC	CASSQGQALYEQYF
medium-sized	TRBD2	TRBJ2-5	TRBV15	TGTGCCACCAGCAGAGATTGGGGACTAGCCGAAGAGACCCAGTACTTC	CATSRDWGLAEETQYF
many	TRBD2	TRBJ2-3	TRBV20-1	TGCAGTGCTAGCGGACTAGCGGGGGGAACAGATACGCAGTATTTT	CSASGLAGGTDTQYF
.	.	TRBJ2-5	TRBV20-1	TGCAGTGATAACGACGGGGAGAAGGAGACCCAGTACTTC	CSDNDGEKETQYF
many	.	TRBJ1-6	TRBV7-2	TGTGCCAGCAGCTCCCGACAGCATAATTCACCCCTCCACTTT	CASSSRQHNSPLHF
.	.	TRBJ1-1	TRBV5-1	TGCGGCAGCAGCTTTAGGGGGTCGGAGAACACTAAAGCTTTCTTT	CGSSFRGSENTKAFF
many	TRBD1	TRBJ2-6	TRBV20-1	TGCAGTGCTGTAGACAGGGGCGCCTGGTCTGGGGCCAACGTCCTGACTTTC	CSAVDRGAWSGANVLTF
medium-sized	TRBD2	TRBJ2-1	TRBV2	TGTGCCAGCATTTTGACTAGCGGGGGGATCACCTACAATGAGCAGTTCTTC	CASILTSGGITYNEQFF
many	TRBD1	TRBJ1-3	TRBV4-1	TGCGCCAGCAGCCAACAGGGGGCGGGAGGAAACACCATATATTTT	CASSQQGAGGNTIYF
many	TRBD2	TRBJ2-7	TRBV9	TGTGCCAGCAGCGTAGGGGGACTAGGAGGTCACGAGCAGTACTTC	CASSVGGLGGHEQYF
many	.	TRBJ2-5	TRBV5-1	TGCGCCAGCAGCTCGGCAGGGATACAAGAGACCCAGTACTTC	CASSSAGIQETQYF
few	.	TRBJ1-1	TRBV20-1	TGCAGTGCTAGAGCCGGCAGCTCGAGGGTCACTGAAGCTTTCTTT	CSARAGSSRVTEAFF
many	TRBD1	TRBJ1-1	TRBV4-1	TGCGCCAGCAGCCTCACAGGGGCCGCCTCATATGAAGCTTTCTTT	CASSLTGAASYEAFF
many	TRBD1	TRBJ2-2	TRBV7-2	TGTGCCAGCAGCCGGAAGACAGGGGCCCTCACCGGGGAGCTGTTTTTT	CASSRKTGALTGELFF
many	TRBD2	TRBJ2-7	TRBV5-1	TGCGCCAGCAGCTTGGCTAGCGGGAACTACGAGCAGTACTTC	CASSLASGNYEQYF
once	TRBD2	TRBJ2-1	TRBV27	TGTGCCAGCAGTTTGACTAGCGGGGGGGCCAATGAGCAGTTCTTC	CASSLTSGGANEQFF
many	TRBD2	TRBJ2-3	TRBV5-1	TGCGCCAGCAGCATGGATCGCGGGGGGGTGGGAGATACGCAGTATTTT	CASSMDRGGVGDTQYF
many	.	TRBJ2-2	TRBV29-1	TGCAGCGGCGGACAGACAGACACCGGGGAGCTGTTTTTT	CSGGQTDTGELFF
many	TRBD1	TRBJ1-1	TRBV25-1	TGTGCCAGCACCCCACCGGGGACAGGGGTCATGAACACTGAAGCTTTCTTT	CASTPPGTGVMNTEAFF
.	TRBD1	TRBJ1-2	TRBV4-3	TGCGCCAGCAGCCAAGTGGGACAGGCGGGGAACTATGGCTACACCTTC	CASSQVGQAGNYGYTF
.	.	TRBJ1-1	TRBV7-3	TGTGCCAGCAGCTTACAGGGTTGGACTGAAGCTTTCTTT	CASSLQGWTEAFF
many	TRBD1	TRBJ2-6	TRBV4-3	TGCGCCAGCAGCCATGGGGGACAGGGGATGGGGGCCAACGTCCTGACTTTC	CASSHGGQGMGANVLTF
many	.	TRBJ2-1	TRBV5-1	TGCGCCAGCAGCACTACGGGGATGCTGAATGAGCAGTTCTTC	CASSTTGMLNEQFF
.	.	TRBJ2-1	TRBV7-8	TGTGCCAGCAGCTTAGTGGGGCAGGGTATCGCCTATGATGAGCAGTTCTTC	CASSLVGQGIAYDEQFF
many	.	TRBJ1-5	TRBV3-1	TGTGCCAGCAGCCAAGAGGGAGAGGGGCCGGAGAATCAGCCCCAGCATTTT	CASSQEGEGPENQPQHF
many	.	TRBJ2-7	TRBV5-5	TGTGCCAGCAGCTTGCTAATGAGGGCCTACGAGCAGTACTTC	CASSLLMRAYEQYF
.	.	TRBJ1-2	TRBV12-3/TRBV12-4	TGTGCCAGCAGTTTGATCGAAAAGCGTGGATACAACTTC	CASSLIEKRGYNF
many	.	TRBJ2-2	TRBV7-3	TGTGCCAGCAGCCAATCGAACACCGGGGAGCTGTTTTTT	CASSQSNTGELFF
many	.	TRBJ1-3	TRBV28	TGTGCCAGCAGCCGCAGGGTCTCTGGGAACACCATATATTTT	CASSRRVSGNTIYF
few	.	TRBJ2-2	TRBV7-9	TGTGCCAGCAGCTTTGGGCAGCACACCGGGGAGCTGTTTTTT	CASSFGQHTGELFF
many	TRBD2	TRBJ2-3	TRBV15	TGTGCCACCAGCGGCGTAACGGGGGGGCCGGATACGCAGTATTTT	CATSGVTGGPDTQYF
few	.	TRBJ2-7	TRBV5-6	TGTGCCATCAGCCCGGGGACCGGAGGAGGCTACGAGCAGTACTTC	CAISPGTGGGYEQYF
.	.	TRBJ2-2	TRBV4-2	TGTGCCAGCAGCCAAGAAGGAAGAACCGGGGAGCTGTTTTTT	CASSQEGRTGELFF
many	TRBD1	TRBJ2-5	TRBV5-1	TGCGCCAGCAGCAATCGACAGGGTTCGGGAGAGACCCAGTACTTC	CASSNRQGSGETQYF
many	.	TRBJ1-6	TRBV9	TGTGCCAGCCAGGACGGAAATTCACCCCTCCACTTT	CASQDGNSPLHF
many	TRBD2	TRBJ2-4	TRBV7-2	TGTGCCAGCAGCTTAGCGTCGGTGTCGGGGGGAGCCAGCCAAAACATTCAGTACTTC	CASSLASVSGGASQNIQYF
.	.	TRBJ2-1	TRBV7-2	TGTGCCAGCAGCACCAATCTTGGAAATGAGCAGTTCTTC	CASSTNLGNEQFF
many	TRBD1	TRBJ2-1	TRBV7-9	TGTGCCAGCAGCTTCGGGACAGGGAGTGAGCAGTTCTTC	CASSFGTGSEQFF
.	.	TRBJ1-5	TRBV19	TGTGCCACGGGAAAGAGCAATCAGCCCCAGCATTTT	CATGKSNQPQHF
many	TRBD2	TRBJ2-5	TRBV28	TGTGCCAGCAACCCCGCGGGGGGGCTCGGAGAGACCCAGTACTTC	CASNPAGGLGETQYF
many	.	TRBJ1-2	TRBV20-1	TGCAGTGCTAGCCCCTCGGAGTATCGGGGCGGCTACACCTTC	CSASPSEYRGGYTF
many	.	TRBJ1-1	TRBV12-3/TRBV12-4	TGTGCCAGCAGTCTGACCTTGACCGGGACTGCCTTGGGGGTCACTGAAGCTTTCTTT	CASSLTLTGTALGVTEAFF
many	TRBD1	TRBJ1-6	TRBV5-1	TGCGCCAGCAGCGACCGGACAGGCGCATCACCCCTCCACTTT	CASSDRTGASPLHF
many	.	TRBJ2-5	TRBV7-2	TGTGCCAGCAGCTTAGACCGGAACCAAGAGACCCAGTACTTC	CASSLDRNQETQYF